The 22 T cell receptor beta chains below come from one sample, sequenced in a study of vaccination effects on CD4 cells after COVID-19. No antigens are known for them. Generated by immunoSEQ multiplex PCR, the TCRdb table keeps only in-frame clones and is missing some. The sample carries 20,000 to 30,000 clones, approximately 69% recorded once. Expansion of antigen-specific CD4+ T cells with viral peptide pools was carried out by the ViraFEST assay before sequencing. With around ten days of culture completed, CD4+ T cells were isolated. All study participants received two doses of BNT162b2 or mRNA-1273 vaccine. The sequencing here drew on CD4+ T cells from PBMCs cultured with SARS-CoV-2 spike peptides, taken after COVID-19 vaccination. These receptors came from a human donor who received a COVID-19 vaccine.

J is TRBJ1-2 and V is TRBV3-1 (or the pseudogene TRBV3-2); a possible D gene is TRBD1 (5 bases). Trimming removed 4 bases at V and 2 bases at J, with 8 bases between. Germline assignment: CDR1 LGHDT and CDR2 YNNKEL (reference sequence). The CDR3 covers 13 residues. The CDR3 reads CASSPDSNYGYTF. The DNA of the CDR3 is TGTGCCAGCAGCCCCGACAGCAACTATGGCTACACCTTC.

The CDR3 protein is CASKKGNGGYTF. CDR3 in DNA: TGTGCCAGCAAAAAGGGAAACGGTGGCTACACCTTC. This rearrangement joins TRBV6-5 to TRBJ1-2; D gene ambiguous. In germline, CDR1 is MNHEY, CDR2 SVGAGI. V was clipped by 7 bases and J by 7 bases, with 13 bases between them. CDR3 length equals 12 residues.

V and J are TRBV4-1 and TRBJ2-5; D is ambiguous. This CDR3 spans 16 amino acids. From germline, CDR1 is MGHRA and CDR2 YSYEKL. V lost 1 base, J lost 2 bases, and 14 bases lay in between. CDR3 nucleotide sequence: TGCGCCAGCAGCCAAGCTTCGAGACTCGGGCAAGAGACCCAGTACTTC. It codes for CASSQASRLGQETQYF.

The sample holds one count of this clone. The CDR3 reads CASSSIAGQSDTDTQYF. DNA for the CDR3: TGTGCCAGCAGCTCGATAGCGGGACAAAGCGACACAGATACGCAGTATTTT. The V and J genes are TRBV5-4 and TRBJ2-3; the match to TRBD2 covers 8 bases. The CDR3 is 17 residues long. Germline V gene sequence: CDR1 SGHNT, CDR2 YYREEE (reference sequence). The junction had 11 bases not matched to a gene; V was cut back by 3 bases and J by 2 bases.

V gene TRBV7-9 combines with J gene TRBJ1-5; D gene ambiguous. The CDR3 totals 13 residues. The ends were cut back, 4 bases at V and 5 bases at J, with 9 bases in the middle. CDR1 is SEHNR and CDR2 is FQNEAQ in the germline V gene (reference sequence). CDR3 in DNA: TGTGCCAGCAGCTCTCAGAGAGATCAGCCCCAGCATTTT. The encoded protein is CASSSQRDQPQHF.

This clone is medium-sized within its sample. The chain couples TRBV4-1 to TRBJ2-7; D remains ambiguous. The V gene's germline CDR1 is MGHRA and CDR2 YSYEKL. V was shortened by 1 base and J by 0 bases, with 13 bases between the two germline ends. The CDR3 contains 16 residues. The CDR3 protein is CASSQGTLSYSYEQYF. The CDR3 nucleotides read TGCGCCAGCAGCCAAGGTACGCTCAGCTACTCCTACGAGCAGTACTTC.

This chain uses TRBV5-1 with TRBJ1-1, with 10 bases matching TRBD1. The germline CDR1 and CDR2 sequences are SGHRS and YFSETQ. This CDR3 has 13 residues. Losses at the gene ends were 4 bases for V and 9 bases for J; bases not matched to a gene: 6. CDR3 loop: CASSQGQGRKAFF. Here the CDR3 DNA reads TGCGCCAGCAGCCAGGGACAGGGGAGGAAAGCTTTCTTT.

The chain combines TRBV11-1 with TRBJ2-5; 9 bases fit TRBD2. The J segment lost 4 bases and the V segment lost 2 bases, leaving 2 bases of the junction unmatched. From germline, CDR1 is SGHAT and CDR2 FQDESV (reference sequence). This CDR3 spans 14 amino acids. DNA of the CDR3: TGTGCCAGCAGCTTAATGCGGGGGGGAGAGACCCAGTACTTC. Its translation: CASSLMRGGETQYF. The full variable domain, rest sourced from reference TRBV11-1 and TRBJ2-5, is EAEVAQSPRYKITEKSQAVAFWCDPISGHATLYWYRQILGQGPELLVQFQDESVVDDSQLPKDRFSAERLKGVDSTLKIQPAELGDSAMYLCASSLMRGGETQYFGPGTRLLVL.

The chain couples TRBV6-6 to TRBJ2-7, with TRBD1 identical over 9 bases. V lost 7 bases and J lost 3; bases outside the gene matches: 13. The V gene's germline CDR1 is MNHNY and CDR2 SVGAGI (reference sequence). The length of the CDR3 is 16 residues. This CDR3 reads CASKTGLGQGIYEQYF. DNA for the CDR3: TGTGCCAGCAAAACAGGACTAGGACAGGGGATCTACGAGCAGTACTTC.

The V call is TRBV5-5, the J call TRBJ1-1; D may be TRBD1 (5 bases). Trimming pared 6 bases from V and 5 bases from J, leaving 17 bases between. Germline V gene sequence: CDR1 SGHKS, CDR2 YYEKEE (reference sequence). The CDR3 has 14 residues. This chain's CDR3 is CASISGGVDTEAFF. The CDR3 nucleotides read TGTGCCAGCATCTCGGGGGGGGTTGATACTGAAGCTTTCTTT.

This CDR3 reads CASSLQQRGGYGYTF. CDR3 DNA: TGTGCCAGCAGCTTGCAACAGAGGGGAGGGTATGGCTACACCTTC. The chain uses TRBV7-8 and TRBJ1-2; TRBD1 might be the D (5 bases). Germline V lookup: CDR1 SGHVS, CDR2 FQNEAQ. This CDR3 has 15 amino acids. V lost 3 bases to trimming and J lost 5 bases, with 16 bases between them.

This clone appeared a single time. As DNA, the CDR3 is TGTGCCAGCAGCGTAGCTACCTCAGGGGTGACTGAAGCTTTCTTT. Residues: CASSVATSGVTEAFF. The chain carries TRBV9 and TRBJ1-1; a possible D gene is TRBD1 (6 bases). The CDR3 spans 15 residues. The V gene's germline CDR1 is SGDLS and CDR2 YYNGEE. Trimming took off 0 bases at V and 5 bases at J, with 14 bases between the two ends. The full variable domain, with the rest looked up from reference TRBV9 and TRBJ1-1, is DSGVTQTPKHLITATGQRVTLRCSPRSGDLSVYWYQQSLDQGLQFLIQYYNGEERAKGNILERFSAQQFPDLHSELNLSSLELGDSALYFCASSVATSGVTEAFFGQGTRLTVV.

The chain links TRBV5-1 to TRBJ2-3; no clear D gene. The CDR3 runs 16 residues. Looked up from germline, CDR1 is SGHRS and CDR2 is YFSETQ. Trimming stripped 0 bases from V and 0 bases from J, with 11 bases between. The CDR3 here is CASSLVRQTSTDTQYF. Written as DNA, the CDR3 is TGCGCCAGCAGCTTGGTTCGTCAAACTAGCACAGATACGCAGTATTTT.

This clone was seen once. This chain uses TRBV2 with TRBJ2-3; D may correspond to TRBD1 or TRBD2 (5 bases each). CDR1 is SNHLY, CDR2 FYNNEI, per germline. Deletions cut 6 bases from V and 4 bases from J, with 17 bases between. There are 15 residues in the CDR3. CDR3 sequence (DNA): TGTGCCAGCAGCGCTGTGGGACGGATAGCAGATACGCAGTATTTT. Protein: CASSAVGRIADTQYF.

The chain uses TRBV11-2 and TRBJ2-5, with TRBD1 matching 8 bases. Per the germline V gene, CDR1 is SGHAT and CDR2 is FQNNGV. The CDR3 runs 14 residues. J lost 4 bases, V lost 5 bases, and 6 bases had no gene match. The CDR3: CASSRTGSGETQYF. For the CDR3, the DNA is TGTGCCAGCAGCCGGACAGGGAGCGGAGAGACCCAGTACTTC.

The genes are TRBV2 and TRBJ2-3; 7 bases align to TRBD1. The junction had 7 bases not matched to a gene; V was cut back by 5 bases and J by 2 bases. CDR3 length equals 15 residues. In germline, CDR1 is SNHLY, CDR2 FYNNEI. In nucleotides, the CDR3 is TGTGCCAGCAGTCCGACAGGGCAATACACAGATACGCAGTATTTT. Translation: CASSPTGQYTDTQYF.

The rearrangement uses TRBV5-4 and TRBJ2-7, with D maybe TRBD1 (6 bases). The germline V gene has CDR1 SGHNT and CDR2 YYREEE (reference sequence). The germline V and J ends were trimmed by 0 bases and 5 bases, with 12 bases remaining between them. CDR3 length: 14 amino acids. DNA of the CDR3: TGTGCCAGCAGCTTGGGACAGGATCCCCACGAGCAGTACTTC. Its protein product is CASSLGQDPHEQYF.

The rearrangement joins TRBV20-1 to TRBJ2-7; D not resolved. Germline V gene sequence: CDR1 DFQATT, CDR2 SNEGSKA (reference sequence). V was clipped by 5 bases and J by 3 bases, with 8 bases between them. The CDR3 length is 11 residues. The CDR3 reads CSAFDFYEQYF. DNA of the CDR3: TGCAGTGCTTTTGACTTCTACGAGCAGTACTTC.

The chain is built from TRBV5-6 and TRBJ2-5, with D uncertain. The CDR3 spans 14 residues. Per germline, CDR1 SGHDT and CDR2 YYEEEE. Trimming took 1 base from V and 4 from J, leaving 11 bases between them. In DNA, the CDR3 is TGTGCCAGCAGCTTGTGGTCGGTCTCAGAGACCCAGTACTTC. This codes for CASSLWSVSETQYF.

The chain carries TRBV9 and TRBJ1-4; D not resolved. The CDR3 loop spans 17 amino acids. V lost 0 bases and J 8 bases, leaving 20 bases between the germline ends. Germline V gene data show CDR1 as SGDLS and CDR2 as YYNGEE. CDR3 residues: CASSVASSQVVGEKLFF. The CDR3 DNA sequence: TGTGCCAGCAGCGTAGCCTCTAGCCAGGTTGTTGGGGAAAAACTGTTTTTT.

This clone has a handful of counts. The V call is TRBV19, the J call TRBJ2-3; 8 bases match TRBD2. With V trimmed by 7 bases and J by 9 bases, 18 bases remained unmatched. The CDR3 runs 16 residues. In germline, CDR1 is LNHDA, CDR2 SQIVND (reference sequence). The CDR3 sequence is CASTPRGLAEAETQYF. The CDR3 DNA sequence: TGTGCCAGTACCCCACGAGGACTAGCTGAAGCGGAAACGCAGTATTTT.

The gene calls are TRBV19 and TRBJ2-1, with 7 bases aligning to TRBD1. Germline V gene sequence: CDR1 LNHDA, CDR2 SQIVND (reference sequence). This CDR3 is 15 amino acids long. V dropped 3 bases and J dropped 3; count of bases not matched to a gene: 5. DNA for the CDR3: TGTGCCAGTAGTATCAACAGGGGCCGCTACAATGAGCAGTTCTTC. This translates into CASSINRGRYNEQFF.